Here is one T cell receptor beta chain with its context. This clonotype was picked up a small number of times. The specificity of this receptor is unknown. The input lacks base qualities; no much larger clone sits a single base away. The entry originates in a study of response to subunit inactivated influenza vaccine (dated by TCRdb to the late 2010s). Some background on the complete study: To follow how T cells responded to a trivalent subunit inactivated influenza vaccine, the researchers relied on deep quantitative profiling of the T cell receptor repertoire. The study at large found these results: The authors suggested that each seasonal influenza vaccination may recruit only a limited number of new T cells.

The germline V gene yields SGHAT for CDR1 and FQNNGV for CDR2. There are 14 amino acids in the CDR3, from cysteine to phenylalanine inclusive. CDR3 DNA only is kept here, 42 bases in frame from base 1. V and J are truncated by 5 bases and 4 bases respectively, leaving an intervening sequence of 15 bases. Library generation was performed with RT-PCR. Instrument on record: Illumina HiSeq 2500. TCRdb trimmed public reads at Q25 via fastp, called clones via MiXCR and kept in-frame beta chains. Entries are consolidated by CDR3 protein sequence, retaining the most common genes and DNA. The sample records some 800,000 distinct CDR3 sequences, around 21% of which are singletons. The biggest ten clones account for about a tenth of the sample.

The V and J segments used are TRBV11-2 and TRBJ2-7; TRBD2 might be the D gene, on 6 matching bases. Sequencing used PBMCs from blood, obtained 4 to 6 days after vaccination. The TCR sequence derives from a man aged 50 or older who received an inactivated influenza vaccine. Donor details come from another sample of the same person, matched by shared clones. In nucleotides, the sequence is TGTGCCAGCAGCCGGGCGCCCGGGGGTTACGAGCAGTACTTC. This encodes CASSRAPGGYEQYF.